Following are 11 T cell receptor beta chains from one sample sequenced in a study of identical twins. TCRdb passed the 5' RACE reads through MiXCR, listing each CDR3 protein once. This sample carries about 570,000 distinct CDR3 sequences, 9.6% of them seen once, and the ten largest clones take 2.5% to 3.5%. These records were also assigned to another study, of yellow fever vaccine responses in identical twins.

The sample was PBMCs. The receptors derive from a young woman in good health.

This clonotype has a handful of counts. V and J are TRBV15 and TRBJ2-3, with D perhaps TRBD2 (6 bases). The V gene's germline CDR1 is LNHNV and CDR2 YYDKDF (reference sequence). Trimming left V 0 bases short and J 6 bases short, with 16 bases between. The CDR3 loop spans 16 amino acids. CDR3 nucleotide sequence: TGTGCCACCAGCAGAGACGGGACTCCCGCTTGGGATACGCAGTATTTT. Its translation is CATSRDGTPAWDTQYF.

This chain connects TRBV20-1 to TRBJ2-1; TRBD2 matches at 13 bases. From germline, CDR1 is DFQATT and CDR2 SNEGSKA (reference sequence). The CDR3 contains 11 residues. V was clipped by 6 bases and J by 10 bases; unmatched bases: 0. Here the CDR3 reads CSATSGGEQFF. The CDR3 nucleotides read TGCAGTGCGACTAGCGGGGGGGAGCAGTTCTTC.

This sequence joins TRBV11-1 and TRBJ1-1; D perhaps matches TRBD1 (6 bases). Germline V gives CDR1 SGHAT, CDR2 FQDESV (reference sequence). CDR3 length equals 14 residues. Trimming removed 5 bases from V and 8 bases from J, with 18 bases in between. The CDR3 bases are TGTGCCAGCAGCCCACGGGGGGCCGCCACGGAAGCTTTCTTT. It is translated as CASSPRGAATEAFF.

This clonotype was observed many times. The rearrangement links TRBV7-2 to TRBJ2-3, with no clear D. Germline assignment: CDR1 SGHTA and CDR2 FQGNSA. Trimming took off 5 bases at V and 0 bases at J, with 9 bases between the two ends. This CDR3 has 14 amino acids. In DNA, the CDR3 is TGTGCCAGCAGCCCCGATACGAGCACAGATACGCAGTATTTT. It yields the protein CASSPDTSTDTQYF.

This clonotype was seen a handful of times. The gene calls are TRBV4-1 and TRBJ2-1, with D perhaps TRBD2 (5 bases). V dropped 0 bases and J dropped 7 bases, with 10 bases sitting between them. CDR1 and CDR2 (germline): MGHRA, YSYEKL. The CDR3 sequence is 14 residues long. Written as DNA, the CDR3 is TGCGCCAGCAGCCAAGAGGGGAGCGTAAATGAGCAGTTCTTC. Its translation is CASSQEGSVNEQFF.

This chain joins TRBV4-3 and TRBJ2-7; no firm D call. Per germline, CDR1 LGHNA and CDR2 YSLEER. The CDR3 consists of 19 residues. V lost 0 bases and J 4 bases, leaving 25 bases between the germline ends. CDR3 sequence: CASSQEFSPPYGYGYEQYF. As DNA, the CDR3 is TGCGCCAGCAGCCAAGAGTTTTCCCCTCCGTATGGGTATGGGTACGAGCAGTACTTC.

Comment on this clonotype: It may be a read error: a sequence one base away is much more abundant. V gene TRBV5-4 combines with J gene TRBJ1-4; no firm D call. The CDR3 runs 11 residues. V lost 2 bases and J lost 10, with 6 bases in between. Germline V lookup: CDR1 SGHNT, CDR2 YYREEE (reference sequence). CDR3 sequence: CASSFEAKLFF. The CDR3 DNA reads TGTGCCAGCAGCTTTGAGGCAAAACTGTTTTTT.

This clonotype was recorded a few times. The chain employs TRBV20-1 and TRBJ1-4; no clear D. This CDR3 is 14 amino acids long. Between the trimmed V and J ends, which lost 3 bases and 4 bases, there was a span of 12 bases. In germline, CDR1 is DFQATT, CDR2 SNEGSKA (reference sequence). The CDR3 nucleotides read TGCAGTGCTAGTGATCCGGTCGGTAATGAAAAACTGTTTTTT. This gives the protein CSASDPVGNEKLFF.

This clonotype was counted at least ten times. The J gene is TRBJ2-7, the V gene TRBV5-1; TRBD1 matches at 9 bases. V lost 4 bases and J lost 3; bases outside the gene matches: 5. Germline CDR1 reads SGHRS; CDR2 reads YFSETQ. CDR3 size: 14 residues. CDR3 region: CASSPGDRDYEQYF. CDR3 nucleotides: TGCGCCAGCAGCCCTGGGGACAGGGACTACGAGCAGTACTTC.

This clonotype was found many times. V usage is TRBV5-1 and J usage is TRBJ1-1; TRBD1 matches at 8 bases. The CDR3 spans 15 residues. Germline V gene sequence: CDR1 SGHRS, CDR2 YFSETQ. J gave up 5 bases and V 0 bases, and 6 bases lay outside the gene matches. The CDR3 DNA is TGCGCCAGCAGCTTGGCATCCGGACAGGGAACTGAAGCTTTCTTT. Translating it yields CASSLASGQGTEAFF.

Many counts were recorded for this clonotype. The chain has TRBV6-1 and TRBJ2-7, with TRBD2 matching 13 bases. The trim removed 6 bases at V and 6 bases at J, leaving 8 bases unmatched. CDR1 is MNHNS and CDR2 is SASEGT in the germline V gene. This CDR3 spans 15 amino acids. The CDR3 protein is CASRGTSGIISEQYF. CDR3 nucleotide sequence: TGTGCCAGCAGGGGGACTAGCGGGATTATATCCGAGCAGTACTTC.